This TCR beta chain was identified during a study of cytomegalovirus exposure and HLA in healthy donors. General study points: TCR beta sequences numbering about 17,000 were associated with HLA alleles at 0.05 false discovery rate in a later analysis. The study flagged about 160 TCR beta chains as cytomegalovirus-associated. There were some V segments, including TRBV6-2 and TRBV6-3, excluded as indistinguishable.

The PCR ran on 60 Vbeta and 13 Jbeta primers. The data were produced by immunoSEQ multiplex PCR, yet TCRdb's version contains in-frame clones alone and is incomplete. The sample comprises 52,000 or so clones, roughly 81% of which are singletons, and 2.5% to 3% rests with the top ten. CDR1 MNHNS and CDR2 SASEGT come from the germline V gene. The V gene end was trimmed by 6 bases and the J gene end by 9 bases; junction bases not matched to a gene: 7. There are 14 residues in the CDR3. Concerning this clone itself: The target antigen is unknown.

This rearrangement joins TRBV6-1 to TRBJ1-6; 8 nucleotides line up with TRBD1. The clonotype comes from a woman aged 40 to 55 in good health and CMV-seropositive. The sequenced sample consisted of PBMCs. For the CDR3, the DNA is TGTGCCAGCAGCCAACAGGGGGGCGGTTCACCCCTCCACTTT. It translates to CASSQQGGGSPLHF.